This TCR beta chain is drawn from a study of shared clonotypes between healthy human individuals. Repertoires were generated with immunoSEQ multiplex PCR, while TCRdb's copy carries only in-frame clones and drops some. There are about a million clones in the sample; 76% occur only once, and nearly 1.5% lies in the top ten. Partitioning of CD4+ cells yielded a CD45RA+ naive subset and a CD45RA-negative memory subset. For this clone: Its antigen remains unknown.

This CDR3 comprises 15 residues. V lost 3 bases and J lost 0; bases outside the gene matches: 2. Germline assignment: CDR1 SGHTA and CDR2 FQGTGA. Study-level results: Generation probability values for non-shared clonotypes were lower than those for clonotypes shared by all four donors.

The sequence came from a man aged 18 to 30 in good health. Sequenced input: memory CD4+ T cells sorted from blood. Subset in this sample: CD45RA-negative fraction. The chain employs TRBV7-3 and TRBJ2-7; 10 bases match TRBD1. The DNA of the CDR3 is TGTGCCAGCAGCTTGGGACAGGGGTCCTCCTACGAGCAGTACTTC. This sequence encodes CASSLGQGSSYEQYF.